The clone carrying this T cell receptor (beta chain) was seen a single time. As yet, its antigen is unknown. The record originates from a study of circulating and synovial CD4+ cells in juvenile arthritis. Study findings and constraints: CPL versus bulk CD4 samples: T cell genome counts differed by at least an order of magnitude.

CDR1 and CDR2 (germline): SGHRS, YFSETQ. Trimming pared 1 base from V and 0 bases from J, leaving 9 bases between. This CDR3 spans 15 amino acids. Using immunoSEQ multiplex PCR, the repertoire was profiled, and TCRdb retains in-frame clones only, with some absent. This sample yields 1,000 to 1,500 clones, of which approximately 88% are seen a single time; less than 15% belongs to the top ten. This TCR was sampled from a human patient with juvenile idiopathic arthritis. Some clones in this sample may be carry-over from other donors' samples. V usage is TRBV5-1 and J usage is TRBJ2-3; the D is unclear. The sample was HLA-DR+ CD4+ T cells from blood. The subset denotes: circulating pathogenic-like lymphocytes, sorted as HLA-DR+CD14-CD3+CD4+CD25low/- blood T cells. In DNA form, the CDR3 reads TGCGCCAGCAGCTTGACAGAGTGGAGCACAGATACGCAGTATTTT. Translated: CASSLTEWSTDTQYF.